Listed below are T cell receptor beta chains from one sample, sequenced in a study of PD-1 blockade in classical Hodgkin lymphoma. Assay used: immunoSEQ multiplex PCR; TCRdb lists only in-frame clones, some missing. This sample yields around 36,000 clones, of which 80% to 95% are seen a single time; 0.2% to 0.3% belongs to the top ten. The sample in question was CD4+ T cells from blood, obtained at baseline. Receptor source: a human donor with classical Hodgkin lymphoma. Both conserved end residues are part of each CDR3. D genes are given only for firm matches. Expanded clones are given a class, and other clones once, few, many or no size at all.

v_gene	j_gene	abundance	d_gene	CDR3nt	CDR3aa
TRBV15	TRBJ2-7	.	TRBD2	TGTGCCACCAGAGCCGGGACTAGCGGCTACGAGCAGTACTTC	CATRAGTSGYEQYF
TRBV5-1	TRBJ1-4	.	.	TGCGCCAGCAGCTTGGGGGGGACAAGAAAAGAAAAACTGTTTTTT	CASSLGGTRKEKLFF
TRBV7-9	TRBJ2-3	.	.	TGTGCCAGCAGCACCCTCGTGGGGGGCATGGGCACAGATACGCAGTATTTT	CASSTLVGGMGTDTQYF
TRBV27	TRBJ2-6	.	.	TGTGCCAGCAGTTTCCGTCTACTGGGGGCCAACGTCCTGACTTTC	CASSFRLLGANVLTF
TRBV5-1	TRBJ1-2	.	.	TGCGCCAGCAGCTTGGATGGGCAGGGAGGCTATGGCTACACCTTC	CASSLDGQGGYGYTF
TRBV10-3	TRBJ2-7	.	TRBD2	TGTGCCATCAGCGGGGGGGGACTAGGGCGACCCTACGAGCAGTACTTC	CAISGGGLGRPYEQYF
TRBV7-9	TRBJ1-1	.	.	TGTGCCAGCAGCTTTACTTTCAGGGGCGGAATGAACACTGAAGCTTTCTTT	CASSFTFRGGMNTEAFF
TRBV28	TRBJ2-7	once	TRBD1	TGTGCCAGCACCCTACCGGACAGGTCTCCCTACGAGCAGTACTTC	CASTLPDRSPYEQYF
TRBV6-6	TRBJ1-1	.	.	TGTGCCAGCAGTTACATGCCAGACATGAACACTGAAGCTTTCTTT	CASSYMPDMNTEAFF
TRBV10-2	TRBJ2-1	.	TRBD1	TGCGCCAGCACTATCCGGGACAGGGCCTACAATGAGCAGTTCTTC	CASTIRDRAYNEQFF
TRBV2	TRBJ2-7	.	.	TGTGCCAGCAGACTCGACAGCTACGAGCAGTACTTC	CASRLDSYEQYF
TRBV5-1	TRBJ2-2	.	.	TGCGCCAGCAGCTTGGATGGGCAGGGGGGCACCGGGGAGCTGTTTTTT	CASSLDGQGGTGELFF
TRBV28	TRBJ2-7	once	TRBD1	TGTGCCAGCAGTTTGACAGGGGCTAAGACAGAGCAGTACTTC	CASSLTGAKTEQYF
TRBV5-1	TRBJ2-7	few	.	TGCGCCAGCAGCCCTTTACAGGGAGGGTACGAGCAGTACTTC	CASSPLQGGYEQYF
TRBV25-1	TRBJ2-7	once	.	TGTGCCAGCAACACAGGGCCGAGCTCCTACGAGCAGTACTTC	CASNTGPSSYEQYF
TRBV6-5	TRBJ1-1	.	.	TGTGCCAGCAGTTACTTGCTTGGGGGGACACCAGAAGCTTTCTTT	CASSYLLGGTPEAFF
TRBV4-1	TRBJ2-1	.	.	TGCGCCAGCAGCCAAGAAGGGGGAGCCTACAATGAGCAGTTCTTC	CASSQEGGAYNEQFF
TRBV5-1	TRBJ2-2	.	.	TGCGCCAGCAGCTTGGTCACAGGAATGAACACCGGGGAGCTGTTTTTT	CASSLVTGMNTGELFF
TRBV2	TRBJ2-3	.	TRBD2	TGTGCCAGCACAACGGGAGGGCAATCAGATACGCAGTATTTT	CASTTGGQSDTQYF
TRBV28	TRBJ2-3	.	TRBD2	TGTGCCAGTATTGTAAGCGGGACCACAGATACGCAGTATTTT	CASIVSGTTDTQYF
TRBV7-9	TRBJ2-6	.	.	TGTGCCAGCAGCCTTCAGAGCTCTGGGGCCAACGTCCTGACTTTC	CASSLQSSGANVLTF
TRBV11-2	TRBJ1-4	.	.	TGTGCCAGCAGCCGTGCTCTGGGCAGGGTAGGCGAAAAACTGTTTTTT	CASSRALGRVGEKLFF
TRBV4-1	TRBJ2-1	.	.	TGCGCCAGCAGCCACCCGATATACGATGAGCAGTTCTTC	CASSHPIYDEQFF
TRBV10-3	TRBJ1-5	.	TRBD1	TGTGCCATCAGTGAGTCGATTACTGCCGGACAGGGCAGCAATCAGCCCCAGCATTTT	CAISESITAGQGSNQPQHF
TRBV29-1	TRBJ2-7	.	TRBD1	TGCAGCGTCCTCGGGACAGGGGGCCCCAATCCTATCTACGAGCAGTACTTC	CSVLGTGGPNPIYEQYF
TRBV6-5	TRBJ2-7	.	TRBD1	TGTGCCAGCAGTTATTCCGGGACAGGGGGCTACGAGCAGTACTTC	CASSYSGTGGYEQYF
TRBV10-3	TRBJ1-1	.	.	TGTGCCATCAGTGTAGGGGGGGCAGTAGGTGAAGCTTTCTTT	CAISVGGAVGEAFF
TRBV30	TRBJ2-3	.	.	TGTGCCTGGACGGGCACAGATACGCAGTATTTT	CAWTGTDTQYF
TRBV19	TRBJ2-5	.	.	TGTGCCAGTAGTATAGTTGGAGGGGGCGCGGGGGAGACCCAGTACTTC	CASSIVGGGAGETQYF
TRBV4-1	TRBJ2-3	once	.	TGCGCCAGCAGCCAAGATTTACGGACACGAGACACAGATACGCAGTATTTT	CASSQDLRTRDTDTQYF
TRBV11-2	TRBJ2-7	.	TRBD2	TGTGCCAGCAGCTTGTTCCAGGGAGGGAGAGCGGGAGTAGGCAACGAGCAGTACTTC	CASSLFQGGRAGVGNEQYF
TRBV5-1	TRBJ1-2	.	.	TGCGCCAGCAGTATTCAGGGGTACACTAGTGGCTACACCTTC	CASSIQGYTSGYTF
TRBV30	TRBJ2-3	.	.	TGTGCCTGGACCTCATACGGGGATACGCAGTATTTT	CAWTSYGDTQYF
TRBV18	TRBJ2-7	.	TRBD1	TGTGCCAGCTCACCGGGGACAGGGGGCTTCGAGCAGTACTTC	CASSPGTGGFEQYF
TRBV9	TRBJ1-1	once	.	TGTGCCAGCAGCGTAACGGCAGGGGCCAAAAACACTGAAGCTTTCTTT	CASSVTAGAKNTEAFF
TRBV28	TRBJ1-2	few	.	TGTGCCAGCAGTGCCATTGATGGCTACACCTTC	CASSAIDGYTF
TRBV2	TRBJ1-5	.	TRBD1	TGTGCCAGCAGTGATGACAGGGGCAATCAGCCCCAGCATTTT	CASSDDRGNQPQHF
TRBV28	TRBJ2-7	.	.	TGTGCCAGCAGTTTTGGGGGCATCTCCTACGAGCAGTACTTC	CASSFGGISYEQYF
TRBV30	TRBJ1-4	.	.	TGTGCCTGGAGTGGAGGGGATGTAACTAATGAAAAACTGTTTTTT	CAWSGGDVTNEKLFF
TRBV7-2	TRBJ2-1	.	.	TGTGCCAGCAGCTTAGCGGGATCGGGCCAGGGACCCCGCGTTGAGCAGTTCTTC	CASSLAGSGQGPRVEQFF
TRBV28	TRBJ2-7	.	.	TGTGCCACCCGCGGAGAACGCCGCTCCTACGAGCAGTACTTC	CATRGERRSYEQYF
TRBV6-5	TRBJ2-1	once	.	TGTGCCAGCAGTTACTCTTTTACAGCTCCCAATGAGCAGTTCTTC	CASSYSFTAPNEQFF
TRBV2	TRBJ1-2	few	.	TGTGCCAGCAGTGTTGGCGTGGCGGAGAGGAGGTATGGCTACACCTTC	CASSVGVAERRYGYTF
TRBV9	TRBJ2-5	.	TRBD2	TGTGCCAGCAGCGTAGATCCAGCGGGAGGACGACAAGAGACCCAGTACTTC	CASSVDPAGGRQETQYF
TRBV28	TRBJ2-1	.	TRBD1	TGTGCCAGCAGGCCCGGGACAGGCCTTTACAATGAGCAGTTCTTC	CASRPGTGLYNEQFF
TRBV5-5	TRBJ2-6	.	.	TGTGCCAGCAGCTTGTTTCAGAGTCCAAGCTCTGGGGCCAACGTCCTGACTTTC	CASSLFQSPSSGANVLTF
TRBV7-8	TRBJ2-7	.	TRBD2	TGTGCCAGCAGTCGGACTAGCGGGAGGGACGAGCAGTACTTC	CASSRTSGRDEQYF
TRBV5-4	TRBJ2-1	.	TRBD2	TGTGCCAGCAGCAGCCGGGGTAGCGGGAGGAGGGATGAGCAGTTCTTC	CASSSRGSGRRDEQFF
TRBV23-1	TRBJ1-5	.	.	TGCGCCAGCAGTCAATCTGGAGAGATCAGCAATCAGCCCCAGCATTTT	CASSQSGEISNQPQHF
TRBV5-4	TRBJ2-3	once	.	TGTGCCAGCAGCACCTCTAGCACAGATACGCAGTATTTT	CASSTSSTDTQYF
TRBV11-2	TRBJ2-1	.	TRBD1	TGTGCCAGCAGCGCCCTGGACAGGGGGGGCAATGAGCAGTTCTTC	CASSALDRGGNEQFF
TRBV28	TRBJ1-1	.	.	TGTGCCAGCAGTTTTGGTTACAGGGCCACCACTGAAGCTTTCTTT	CASSFGYRATTEAFF
TRBV18	TRBJ1-2	few	.	TGTGCCAGCCAAGGACAGACCAACTATGGCTACACCTTC	CASQGQTNYGYTF
TRBV6-5	TRBJ2-7	.	TRBD1	TGTGCCAGCAGTTACTCCTGGCAGGGGGCGAGTGAGCAGTACTTC	CASSYSWQGASEQYF
TRBV7-9	TRBJ1-5	.	TRBD1	TGTGCCAGCAGCTTTTCCCTGGGGACAGTCAATCAGCCCCAGCATTTT	CASSFSLGTVNQPQHF